This T cell receptor beta chain was identified during a study of identifying expanded T cells in peripheral blood. Per the germline V gene, CDR1 is SGHNT and CDR2 is YENEEA. This CDR3 contains 14 residues. The ends were cut back, 7 bases at V and 5 bases at J, with 18 bases in the middle. Sequencing used immunoSEQ multiplex PCR; TCRdb keeps in-frame clones, though not all of them. The data hold about 52,000 clones, with around 82% observed a single time. Material for sequencing was blood. The genes are TRBV11-3 and TRBJ2-7; D is possibly TRBD2 (6 bases). The origin of this receptor is a person between 18 and 69 years old in good health. The CDR3 DNA reads as TGTGCCAGCACCGGAATACTAGCTTCCCACGAGCAGTACTTC. It translates to CASTGILASHEQYF.